This record looks at one T cell receptor beta chain sequence and its context. Its target is not known. The method was immunoSEQ multiplex PCR; TCRdb's version includes in-frame clones alone and lacks a portion of them. The sample holds over 60,000 clones, about nine tenths seen once. This sample stems from a study of PD-1 blockade in mismatch repair-deficient tumors. About the study: Patients had around twelve mismatch repair-deficient cancer types, all previously treated and progressing. Study results and caveats: Tumor-resident clones, often absent from pretreatment blood, expanded after pembrolizumab and then contracted.

Mismatch repair deficiency was confirmed in all patients, by PCR or immunohistochemistry. Three pembrolizumab responders had their TCRs sequenced. The material sequenced was peripheral blood, taken 52 weeks after starting pembrolizumab. The receptor was isolated from an adult with mismatch repair-deficient cancer.

This CDR3 reads CASRGGHEQYF. CDR3 DNA: TGCGCCAGCAGGGGCGGGCACGAGCAGTACTTC. The chain employs TRBV5-1 and TRBJ2-7; TRBD2 might be the D (5 bases). Per germline, CDR1 SGHRS and CDR2 YFSETQ. Trimming pared 5 bases from V and 5 bases from J, leaving 8 bases between. The CDR3 contains 11 residues.